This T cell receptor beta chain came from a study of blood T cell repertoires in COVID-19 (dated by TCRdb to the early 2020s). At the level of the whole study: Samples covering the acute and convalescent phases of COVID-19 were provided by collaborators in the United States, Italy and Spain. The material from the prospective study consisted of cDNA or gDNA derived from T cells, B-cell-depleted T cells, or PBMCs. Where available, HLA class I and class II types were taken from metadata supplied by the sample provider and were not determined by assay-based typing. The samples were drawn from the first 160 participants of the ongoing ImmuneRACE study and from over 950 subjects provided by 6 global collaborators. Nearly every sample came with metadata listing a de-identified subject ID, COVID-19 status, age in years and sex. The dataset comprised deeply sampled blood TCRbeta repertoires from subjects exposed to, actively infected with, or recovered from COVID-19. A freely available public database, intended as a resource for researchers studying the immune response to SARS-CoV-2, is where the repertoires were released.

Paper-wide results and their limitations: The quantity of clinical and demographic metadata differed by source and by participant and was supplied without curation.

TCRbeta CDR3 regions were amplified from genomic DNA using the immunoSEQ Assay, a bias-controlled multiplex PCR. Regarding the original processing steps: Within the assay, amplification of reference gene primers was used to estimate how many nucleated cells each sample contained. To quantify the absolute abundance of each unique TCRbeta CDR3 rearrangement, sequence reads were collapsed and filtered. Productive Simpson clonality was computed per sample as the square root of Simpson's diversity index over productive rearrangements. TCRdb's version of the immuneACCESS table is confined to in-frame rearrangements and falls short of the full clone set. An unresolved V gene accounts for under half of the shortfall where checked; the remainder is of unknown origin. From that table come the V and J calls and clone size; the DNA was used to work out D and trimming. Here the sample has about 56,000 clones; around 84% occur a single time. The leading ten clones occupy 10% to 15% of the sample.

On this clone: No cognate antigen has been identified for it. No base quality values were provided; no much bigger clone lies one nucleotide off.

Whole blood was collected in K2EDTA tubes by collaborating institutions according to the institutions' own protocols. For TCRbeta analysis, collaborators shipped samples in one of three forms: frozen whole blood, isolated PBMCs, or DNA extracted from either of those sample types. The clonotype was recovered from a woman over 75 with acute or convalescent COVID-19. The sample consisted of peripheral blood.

The CDR3: CASSRGTGAGELFF. In nucleotides, the sequence is TGTGCCAGCAGCCGAGGGACAGGGGCCGGGGAGCTGTTTTTT. The V and J genes are TRBV5-6 and TRBJ2-2; the central 10 bases match TRBD1. Taken from the germline V gene, the CDR1 and CDR2 loops are SGHDT and YYEEEE. Inclusive of the bounding cysteine and phenylalanine, the CDR3 is 14 residues long. Only the CDR3 region is kept as DNA, spanning 42 bases read in frame from base 1. At the junction V is shortened by 4 bases and J by 6 bases; bases outside the gene matches: 3. Extended through the reference TRBV5-6 and TRBJ2-2 proteins, this CDR3 yields the full variable domain: DAGVTQSPTHLIKTRGQQVTLRCSPKSGHDTVSWYQQALGQGPQFIFQYYEEEERQRGNFPDRFSGHQFPNYSSELNVNALLLGDSALYLCASSRGTGAGELFFGEGSRLTVL.